Shown below are 6 T cell receptor beta chains from a single sample sequenced in a study of T cells expressing NK-cell markers. Reprocessing the 5' RACE reads, TCRdb reports a single entry for every CDR3 protein and omits DNA. With 350,000 to 500,000 distinct CDR3 sequences in the sample, the ten largest clones hold 7.3%. Sequencing was carried out using blood T cells: a sorted CD56 or NKG2C T cell subset, CD4+ or CD8+ T cells, or bulk PBMC T cells (not recorded which). The receptors were sampled from a woman between 18 and 75 years old in good health.

The V call is TRBV5-1, the J call TRBJ2-3. Germline V gives CDR1 SGHRS, CDR2 YFSETQ. This CDR3 is 14 amino acids long. CDR3 in amino acids: CASSSMWGADTQYF. Based on the CDR3 plus reference TRBV5-1 and TRBJ2-3, the full variable domain is KAGVTQTPRYLIKTRGQQVTLSCSPISGHRSVSWYQQTPGQGLQFLFEYFSETQRNKGNFPGRFSGRQFSNSRSEMNVSTLELGDSALYLCASSSMWGADTQYFGPGTRLTVL.

The chain has TRBV7-2 and TRBJ2-2; lacking DNA, the TRBD1 call made by TCRdb goes unchecked. This CDR3 spans 14 amino acids. In germline, CDR1 is SGHTA, CDR2 FQGNSA. CDR3: CASSRVSGAGELFF.

The CDR3 loop reads CAIKGPSGHNEQFF. This chain connects TRBV10-3 to TRBJ2-1; TCRdb calls TRBD2, which cannot be checked without DNA. CDR1 and CDR2 from the germline V gene are ENHRY and SYGVKD. The CDR3 extends over 14 amino acids.

The CDR3 reads CASSGTSGGLNNEQFF. The rearrangement uses TRBV9 and TRBJ2-1; TCRdb names TRBD2, which stays unverified in the absence of DNA. CDR3 size: 16 residues. Germline V lookup: CDR1 SGDLS, CDR2 YYNGEE.

The chain couples TRBV7-2 to TRBJ2-1. Per the germline V gene, CDR1 is SGHTA and CDR2 is FQGNSA. The CDR3 is 13 amino acids. The CDR3 reads CASSLGRDNEQFF. Full variable domain (missing parts from reference TRBV7-2 and TRBJ2-1): GAGVSQSPSNKVTEKGKDVELRCDPISGHTALYWYRQSLGQGLEFLIYFQGNSAPDKSGLPSDRFSAERTGGSVSTLTIQRTQQEDSAVYLCASSLGRDNEQFFGPGTRLTVL.

The gene calls are TRBV9 and TRBJ2-3; TCRdb gives TRBD2 as the D gene, but with no DNA this cannot be confirmed. Germline V gives CDR1 SGDLS, CDR2 YYNGEE. This CDR3 spans 13 amino acids. The CDR3: CASSVDTAGGENF.